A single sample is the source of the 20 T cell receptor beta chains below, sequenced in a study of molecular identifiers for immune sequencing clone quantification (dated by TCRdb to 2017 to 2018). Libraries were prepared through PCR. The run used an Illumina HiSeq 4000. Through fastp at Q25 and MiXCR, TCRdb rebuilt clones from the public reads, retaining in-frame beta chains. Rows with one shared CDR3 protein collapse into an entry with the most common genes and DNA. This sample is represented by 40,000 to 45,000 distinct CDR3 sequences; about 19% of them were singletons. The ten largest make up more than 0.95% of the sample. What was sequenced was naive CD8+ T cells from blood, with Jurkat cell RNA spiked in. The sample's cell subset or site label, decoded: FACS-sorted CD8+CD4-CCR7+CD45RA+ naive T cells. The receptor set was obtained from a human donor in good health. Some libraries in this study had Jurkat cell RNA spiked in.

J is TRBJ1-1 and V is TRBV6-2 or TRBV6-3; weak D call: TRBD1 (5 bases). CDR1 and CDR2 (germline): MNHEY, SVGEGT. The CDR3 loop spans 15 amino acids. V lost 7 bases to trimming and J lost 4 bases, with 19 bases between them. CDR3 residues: CASKVQGYGSTEAFF. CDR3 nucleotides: TGTGCCAGCAAGGTCCAGGGATATGGGAGCACTGAAGCTTTCTTT.

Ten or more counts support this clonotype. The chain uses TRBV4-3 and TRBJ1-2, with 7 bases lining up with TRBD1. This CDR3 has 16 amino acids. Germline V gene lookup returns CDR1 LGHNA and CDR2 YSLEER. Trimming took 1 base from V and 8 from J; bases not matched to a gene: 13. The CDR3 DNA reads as TGCGCCAGCAGCCAAGGGGTCGGCTTACAGGGGAACGGCTACACCTTC. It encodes CASSQGVGLQGNGYTF.

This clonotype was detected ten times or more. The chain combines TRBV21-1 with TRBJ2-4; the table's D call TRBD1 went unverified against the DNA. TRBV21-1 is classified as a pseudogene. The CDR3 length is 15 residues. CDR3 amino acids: CASSTQGASKNIQYF. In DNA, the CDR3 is TGTGCCAGCAGCACTCAGGGGGCTTCCAAAAACATTCAGTACTTC.

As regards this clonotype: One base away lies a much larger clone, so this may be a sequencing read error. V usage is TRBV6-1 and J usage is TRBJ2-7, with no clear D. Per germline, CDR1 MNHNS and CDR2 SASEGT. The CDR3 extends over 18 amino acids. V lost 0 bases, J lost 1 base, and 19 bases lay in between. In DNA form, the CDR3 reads TGTGCCAGCAGTGAAGCCCTATCGGCAGCCCTGAGTTCCTACGAGCAGTACTTC. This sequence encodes CASSEALSAALSSYEQYF.

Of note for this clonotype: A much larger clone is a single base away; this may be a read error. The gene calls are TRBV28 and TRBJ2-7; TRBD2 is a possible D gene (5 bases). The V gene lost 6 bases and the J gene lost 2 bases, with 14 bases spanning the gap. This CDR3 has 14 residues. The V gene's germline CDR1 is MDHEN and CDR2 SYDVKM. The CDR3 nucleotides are TGTGCCAGCAGGGAGGCAGAGGGCACCTACGAGCAGTACTTC. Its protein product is CASREAEGTYEQYF.

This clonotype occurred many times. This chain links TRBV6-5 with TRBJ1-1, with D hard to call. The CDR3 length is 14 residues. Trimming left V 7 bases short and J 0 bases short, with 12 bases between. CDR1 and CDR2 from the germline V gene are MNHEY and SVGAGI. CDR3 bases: TGTGCCAGCAATCCGGGAGGGCTGAACACTGAAGCTTTCTTT. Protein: CASNPGGLNTEAFF.

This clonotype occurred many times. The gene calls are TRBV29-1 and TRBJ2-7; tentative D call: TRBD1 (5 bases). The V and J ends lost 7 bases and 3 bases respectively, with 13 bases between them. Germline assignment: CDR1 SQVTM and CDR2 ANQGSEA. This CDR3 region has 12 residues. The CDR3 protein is CSATGAGYEQYF. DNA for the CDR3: TGCAGCGCCACAGGAGCAGGCTACGAGCAGTACTTC.

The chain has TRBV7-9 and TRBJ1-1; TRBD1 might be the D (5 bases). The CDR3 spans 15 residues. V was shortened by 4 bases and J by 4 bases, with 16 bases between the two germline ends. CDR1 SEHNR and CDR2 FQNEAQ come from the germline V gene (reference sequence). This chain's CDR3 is CASSSSVTVITEAFF. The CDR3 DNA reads TGTGCCAGCAGCTCTAGCGTGACAGTGATCACTGAAGCTTTCTTT.

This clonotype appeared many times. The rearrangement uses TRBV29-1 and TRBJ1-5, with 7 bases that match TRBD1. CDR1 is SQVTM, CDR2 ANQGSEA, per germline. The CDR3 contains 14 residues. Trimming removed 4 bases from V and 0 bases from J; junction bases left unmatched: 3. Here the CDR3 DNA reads TGCAGCGTTGGGGACAGTTATAGCAATCAGCCCCAGCATTTT. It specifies CSVGDSYSNQPQHF.

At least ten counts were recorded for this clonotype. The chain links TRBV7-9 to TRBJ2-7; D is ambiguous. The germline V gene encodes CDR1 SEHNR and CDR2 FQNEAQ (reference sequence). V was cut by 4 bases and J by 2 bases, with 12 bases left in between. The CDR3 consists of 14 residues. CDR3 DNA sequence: TGTGCCAGCAGCTCCCTTGCTGGCGCCTACGAGCAGTACTTC. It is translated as CASSSLAGAYEQYF.

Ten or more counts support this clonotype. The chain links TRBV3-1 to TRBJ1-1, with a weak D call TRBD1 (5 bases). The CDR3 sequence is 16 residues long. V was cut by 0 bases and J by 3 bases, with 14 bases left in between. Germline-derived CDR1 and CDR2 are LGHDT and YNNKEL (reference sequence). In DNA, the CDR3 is TGTGCCAGCAGCCAAGAACCGGGACCCAGGGACACTGAAGCTTTCTTT. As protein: CASSQEPGPRDTEAFF.

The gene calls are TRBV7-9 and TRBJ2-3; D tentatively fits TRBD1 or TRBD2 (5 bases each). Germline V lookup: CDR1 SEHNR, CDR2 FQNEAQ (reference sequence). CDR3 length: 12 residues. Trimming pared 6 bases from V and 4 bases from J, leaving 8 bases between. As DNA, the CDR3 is TGTGCCAGCAGAGAGGGGTCAGATACGCAGTATTTT. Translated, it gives CASREGSDTQYF.

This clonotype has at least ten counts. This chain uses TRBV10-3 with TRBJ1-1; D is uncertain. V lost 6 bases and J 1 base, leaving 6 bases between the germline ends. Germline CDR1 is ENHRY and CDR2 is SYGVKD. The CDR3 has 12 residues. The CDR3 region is CAIRSENTEAFF. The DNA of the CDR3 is TGTGCCATCAGATCGGAGAACACTGAAGCTTTCTTT.

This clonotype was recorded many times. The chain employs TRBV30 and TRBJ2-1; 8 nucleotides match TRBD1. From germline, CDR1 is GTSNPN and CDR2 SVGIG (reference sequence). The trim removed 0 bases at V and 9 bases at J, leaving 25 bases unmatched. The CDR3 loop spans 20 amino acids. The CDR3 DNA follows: TGTGCCTGGAGTGTAGTTGTCGACAGGGGATGGATCCCCCCGACGAGTGAGCAGTTCTTC. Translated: CAWSVVVDRGWIPPTSEQFF.

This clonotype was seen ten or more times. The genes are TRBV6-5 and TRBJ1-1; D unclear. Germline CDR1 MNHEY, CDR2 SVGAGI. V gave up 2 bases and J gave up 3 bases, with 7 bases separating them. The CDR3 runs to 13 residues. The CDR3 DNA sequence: TGTGCCAGCAGTTACCAGGAGGACACTGAAGCTTTCTTT. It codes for CASSYQEDTEAFF.

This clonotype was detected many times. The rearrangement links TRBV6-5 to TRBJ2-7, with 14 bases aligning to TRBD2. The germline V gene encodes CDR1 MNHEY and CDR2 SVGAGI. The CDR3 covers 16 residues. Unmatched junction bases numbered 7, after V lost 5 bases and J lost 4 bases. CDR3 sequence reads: CASSLTSGRARYEQYF. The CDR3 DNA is TGTGCCAGCAGTCTGACTAGCGGGAGGGCCAGGTACGAGCAGTACTTC.

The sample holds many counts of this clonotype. Here the CDR3 DNA reads TGCAGCGGGACTACCCAGGGCTACGAGCAGTACTTC. This sequence encodes CSGTTQGYEQYF. The chain recombines TRBV29-1 with TRBJ2-7, with D possibly TRBD2 on 6 matching bases. Trimming shortened V by 7 bases and J by 3 bases, and 13 bases separated the two germline ends. CDR1 is SQVTM and CDR2 is ANQGSEA in the germline V gene. The CDR3 is 12 amino acids.

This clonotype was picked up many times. CDR3 sequence: CASSQGQNTEAFF. The CDR3 DNA is TGCGCCAGCAGCCAGGGACAGAACACTGAAGCTTTCTTT. The chain recombines TRBV5-1 with TRBJ1-1; weak D call: TRBD1 (6 bases). The V gene lost 4 bases and the J gene lost 1 base, with 8 bases spanning the gap. This CDR3 spans 13 amino acids. Germline V CDR1 and CDR2: SGHRS, YFSETQ.

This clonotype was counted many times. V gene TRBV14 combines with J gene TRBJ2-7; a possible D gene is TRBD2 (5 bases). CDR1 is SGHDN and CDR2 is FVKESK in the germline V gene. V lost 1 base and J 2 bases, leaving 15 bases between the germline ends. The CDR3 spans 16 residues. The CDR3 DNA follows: TGTGCCAGCAGCCAAGTCTGGACGGAGGTCACCTACGAGCAGTACTTC. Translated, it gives CASSQVWTEVTYEQYF.

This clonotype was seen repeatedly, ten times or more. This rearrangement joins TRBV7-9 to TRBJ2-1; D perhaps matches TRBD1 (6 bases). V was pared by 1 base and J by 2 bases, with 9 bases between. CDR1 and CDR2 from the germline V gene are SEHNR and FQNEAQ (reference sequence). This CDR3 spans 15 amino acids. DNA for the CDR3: TGTGCCAGCAGCTTAGGGGCAGGGGCCTACAATGAGCAGTTCTTC. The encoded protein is CASSLGAGAYNEQFF.